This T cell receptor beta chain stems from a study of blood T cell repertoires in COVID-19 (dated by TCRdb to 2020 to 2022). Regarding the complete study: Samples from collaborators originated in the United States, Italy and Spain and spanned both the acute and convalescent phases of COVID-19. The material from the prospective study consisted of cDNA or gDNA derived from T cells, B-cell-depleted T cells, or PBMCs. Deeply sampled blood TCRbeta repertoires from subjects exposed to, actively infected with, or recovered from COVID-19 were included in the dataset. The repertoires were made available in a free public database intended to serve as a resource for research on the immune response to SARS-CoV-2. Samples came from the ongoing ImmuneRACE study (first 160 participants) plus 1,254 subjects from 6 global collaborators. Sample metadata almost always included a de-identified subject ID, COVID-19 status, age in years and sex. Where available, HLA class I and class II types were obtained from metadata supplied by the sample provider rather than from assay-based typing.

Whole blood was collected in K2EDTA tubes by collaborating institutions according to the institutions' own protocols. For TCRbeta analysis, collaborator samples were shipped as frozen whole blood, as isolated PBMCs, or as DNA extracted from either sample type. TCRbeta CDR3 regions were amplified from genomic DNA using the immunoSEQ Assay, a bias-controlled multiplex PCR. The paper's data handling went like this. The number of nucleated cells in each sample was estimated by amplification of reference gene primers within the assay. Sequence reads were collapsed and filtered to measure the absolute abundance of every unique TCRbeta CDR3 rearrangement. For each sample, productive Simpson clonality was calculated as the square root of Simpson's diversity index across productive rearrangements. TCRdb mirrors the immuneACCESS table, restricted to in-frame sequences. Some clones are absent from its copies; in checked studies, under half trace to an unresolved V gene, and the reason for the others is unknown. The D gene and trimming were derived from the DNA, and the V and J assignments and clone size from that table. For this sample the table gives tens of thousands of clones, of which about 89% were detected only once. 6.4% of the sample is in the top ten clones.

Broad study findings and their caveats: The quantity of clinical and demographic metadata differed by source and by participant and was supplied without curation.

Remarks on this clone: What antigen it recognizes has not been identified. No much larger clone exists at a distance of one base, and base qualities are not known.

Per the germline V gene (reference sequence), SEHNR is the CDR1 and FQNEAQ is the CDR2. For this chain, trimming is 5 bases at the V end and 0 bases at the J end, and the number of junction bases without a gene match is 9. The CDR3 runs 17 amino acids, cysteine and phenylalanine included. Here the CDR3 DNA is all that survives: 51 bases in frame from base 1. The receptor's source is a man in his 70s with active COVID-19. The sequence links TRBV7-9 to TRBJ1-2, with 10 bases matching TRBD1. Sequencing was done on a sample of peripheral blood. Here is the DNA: TGTGCCAGCAGCCGCGGACAGGGGGGCATTTCTAACTATGGCTACACCTTC. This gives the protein CASSRGQGGISNYGYTF.